The following is a TCR beta chain sequence with its context. The antigen is not known. Between the trimmed V and J ends, which lost 9 bases and 0 bases, there was a span of 11 bases. The CDR3 is 13 residues long. The germline V gene encodes CDR1 LNHDA and CDR2 SQIVND (reference sequence). This record comes from a study of T cell responses to AZD1222 COVID-19 vaccine. Generated by immunoSEQ multiplex PCR, the TCRdb table keeps only in-frame clones and is missing some. The data hold fewer than 150,000 clones, with roughly 93% observed a single time. Study results and caveats: Only a handful of AZD1222 recipients, roughly 6 in all, had baseline seropositivity.

The chain carries TRBV19 and TRBJ1-2, with D uncertain. This sequence was found in an adult in good health. Sequencing was performed on peripheral blood, taken on day 0 of AZD1222 vaccination. The CDR3 reads CASVDISNYGYTF. CDR3 nucleotides: TGTGCCAGCGTCGACATTTCTAACTATGGCTACACCTTC.